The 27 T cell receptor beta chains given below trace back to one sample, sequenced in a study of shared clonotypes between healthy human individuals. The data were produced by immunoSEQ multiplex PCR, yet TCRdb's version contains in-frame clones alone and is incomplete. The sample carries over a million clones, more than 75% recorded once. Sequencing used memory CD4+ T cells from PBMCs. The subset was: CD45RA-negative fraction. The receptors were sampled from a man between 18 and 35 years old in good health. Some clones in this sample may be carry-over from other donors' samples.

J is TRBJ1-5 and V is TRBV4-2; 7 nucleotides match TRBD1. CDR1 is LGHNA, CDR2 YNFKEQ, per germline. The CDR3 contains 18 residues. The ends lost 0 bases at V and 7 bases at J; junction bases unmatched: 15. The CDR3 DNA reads TGTGCCAGCAGCCAAGAAACCCGCGGACAGGCGACAGGGCAGCCCCAGCATTTT. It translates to CASSQETRGQATGQPQHF.

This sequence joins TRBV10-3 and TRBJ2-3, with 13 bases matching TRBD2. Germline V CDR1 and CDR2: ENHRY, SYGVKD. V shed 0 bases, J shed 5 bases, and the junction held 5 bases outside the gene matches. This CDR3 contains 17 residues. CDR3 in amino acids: CAISESILAGGLDTQYF. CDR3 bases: TGTGCCATCAGTGAGTCGATACTAGCGGGAGGGTTAGATACGCAGTATTTT.

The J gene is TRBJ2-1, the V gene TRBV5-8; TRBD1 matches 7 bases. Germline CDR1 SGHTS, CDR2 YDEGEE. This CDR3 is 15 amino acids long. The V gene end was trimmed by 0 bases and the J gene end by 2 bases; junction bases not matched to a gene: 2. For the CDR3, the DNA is TGTGCCAGCAGCTTGGGGCAGGGGGCCTACAATGAGCAGTTCTTC. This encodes CASSLGQGAYNEQFF.

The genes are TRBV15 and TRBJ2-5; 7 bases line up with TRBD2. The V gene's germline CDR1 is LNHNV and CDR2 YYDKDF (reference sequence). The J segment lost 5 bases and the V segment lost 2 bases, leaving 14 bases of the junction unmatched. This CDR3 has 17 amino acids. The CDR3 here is CATSRIGGGPKGETQYF. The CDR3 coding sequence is TGTGCCACCAGCAGAATCGGCGGGGGTCCCAAGGGGGAGACCCAGTACTTC.

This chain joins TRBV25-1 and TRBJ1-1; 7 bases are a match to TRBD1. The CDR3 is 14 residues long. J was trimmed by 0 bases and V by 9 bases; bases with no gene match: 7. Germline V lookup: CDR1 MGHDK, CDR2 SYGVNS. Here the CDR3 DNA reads TGTGCCAGTGGCAGGGACAGCATGAACACTGAAGCTTTCTTT. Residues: CASGRDSMNTEAFF.

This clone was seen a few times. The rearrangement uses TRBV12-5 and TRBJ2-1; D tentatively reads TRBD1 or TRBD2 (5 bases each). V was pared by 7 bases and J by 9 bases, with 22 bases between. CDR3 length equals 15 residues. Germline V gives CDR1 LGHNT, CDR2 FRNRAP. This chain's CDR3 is CASAPGAPSGSEQFF. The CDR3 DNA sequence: TGTGCTAGTGCCCCCGGGGCTCCCTCGGGTAGTGAGCAGTTCTTC.

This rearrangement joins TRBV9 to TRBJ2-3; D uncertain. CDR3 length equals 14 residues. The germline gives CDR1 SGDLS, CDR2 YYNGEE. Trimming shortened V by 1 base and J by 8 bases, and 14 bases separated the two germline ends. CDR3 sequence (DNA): TGTGCCAGCAGCGTAATCCCAAACAGAGGTACGCAGTATTTT. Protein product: CASSVIPNRGTQYF.

CDR3 protein: CASSYQQVPGELFF. In DNA, the CDR3 is TGCGCCAGCAGCTATCAACAGGTACCGGGGGAGCTGTTTTTT. This rearrangement joins TRBV5-1 to TRBJ2-2, with a weak D call TRBD1 (5 bases). The CDR3 has 14 residues. The germline CDR1 and CDR2 sequences are SGHRS and YFSETQ. Trimming pared 3 bases from V and 8 bases from J, leaving 14 bases between.

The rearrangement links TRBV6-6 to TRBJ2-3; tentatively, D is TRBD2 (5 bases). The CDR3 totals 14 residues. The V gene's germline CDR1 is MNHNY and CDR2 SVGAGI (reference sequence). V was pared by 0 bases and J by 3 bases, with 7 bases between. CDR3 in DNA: TGTGCCAGCAGTTACTCGAGCGGAACAGATACGCAGTATTTT. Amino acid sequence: CASSYSSGTDTQYF.

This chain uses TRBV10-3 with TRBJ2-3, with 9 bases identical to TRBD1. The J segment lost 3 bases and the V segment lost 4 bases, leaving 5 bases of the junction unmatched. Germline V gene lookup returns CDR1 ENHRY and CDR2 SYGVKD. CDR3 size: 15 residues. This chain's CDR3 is CAISGGQGRTDTQYF. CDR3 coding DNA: TGTGCCATCAGTGGTGGACAGGGGAGAACAGATACGCAGTATTTT.

Here the CDR3 DNA reads TGCGCCAGCAGCTTAGGGGGACAGAACCAAGAGACCCAGTACTTC. It yields the protein CASSLGGQNQETQYF. J is TRBJ2-5 and V is TRBV5-1; TRBD1 matches 7 bases. The trim removed 2 bases at V and 0 bases at J, leaving 4 bases unmatched. Germline CDR1 reads SGHRS; CDR2 reads YFSETQ. This CDR3 region has 15 residues.

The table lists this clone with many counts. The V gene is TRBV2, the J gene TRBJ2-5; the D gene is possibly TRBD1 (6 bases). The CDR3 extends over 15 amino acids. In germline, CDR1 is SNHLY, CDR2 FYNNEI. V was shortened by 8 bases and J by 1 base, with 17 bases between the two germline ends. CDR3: CASARSRGLQETQYF. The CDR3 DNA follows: TGTGCCAGCGCCCGGTCCAGGGGCCTCCAAGAGACCCAGTACTTC.

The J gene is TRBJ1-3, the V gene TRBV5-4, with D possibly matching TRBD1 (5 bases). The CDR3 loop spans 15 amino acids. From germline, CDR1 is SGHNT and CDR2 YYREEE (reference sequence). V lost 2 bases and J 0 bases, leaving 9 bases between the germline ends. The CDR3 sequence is CASSLRTSSGNTIYF. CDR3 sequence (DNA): TGTGCCAGCAGCTTAAGGACAAGCTCTGGAAACACCATATATTTT.

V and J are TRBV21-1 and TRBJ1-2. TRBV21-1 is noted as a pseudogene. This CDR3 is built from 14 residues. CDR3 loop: CASSKGDGFLGYTF. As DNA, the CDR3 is TGTGCCAGCAGCAAAGGGGACGGCTTTTTAGGCTACACCTTC.

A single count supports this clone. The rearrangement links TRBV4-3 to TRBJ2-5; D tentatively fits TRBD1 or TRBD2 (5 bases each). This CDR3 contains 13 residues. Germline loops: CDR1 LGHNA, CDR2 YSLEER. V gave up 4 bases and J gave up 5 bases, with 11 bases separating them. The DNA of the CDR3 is TGCGCCAGCAGCCCCCACCGGGACGAGACCCAGTACTTC. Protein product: CASSPHRDETQYF.

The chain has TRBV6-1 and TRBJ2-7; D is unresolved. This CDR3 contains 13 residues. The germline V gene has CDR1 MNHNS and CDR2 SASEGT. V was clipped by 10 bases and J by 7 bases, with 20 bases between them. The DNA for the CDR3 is TGTGCCACCAGGCAAGACCGAACGGTGGAGCAGTACTTC. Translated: CATRQDRTVEQYF.

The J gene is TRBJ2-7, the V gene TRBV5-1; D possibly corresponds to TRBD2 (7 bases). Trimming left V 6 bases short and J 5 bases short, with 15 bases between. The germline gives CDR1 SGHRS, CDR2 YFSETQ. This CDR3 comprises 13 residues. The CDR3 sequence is CASTDGGANEQYF. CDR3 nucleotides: TGCGCCAGCACCGATGGGGGGGCCAACGAGCAGTACTTC. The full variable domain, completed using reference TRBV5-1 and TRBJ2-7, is KAGVTQTPRYLIKTRGQQVTLSCSPISGHRSVSWYQQTPGQGLQFLFEYFSETQRNKGNFPGRFSGRQFSNSRSEMNVSTLELGDSALYLCASTDGGANEQYFGPGTRLTVT.

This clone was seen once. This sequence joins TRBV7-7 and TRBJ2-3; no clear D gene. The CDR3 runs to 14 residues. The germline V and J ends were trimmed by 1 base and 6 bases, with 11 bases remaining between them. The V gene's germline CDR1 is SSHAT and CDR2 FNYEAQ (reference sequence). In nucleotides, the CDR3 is TGTGCCAGCAGCTTAGGAGTCCACGCCGATACGCAGTATTTT. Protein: CASSLGVHADTQYF. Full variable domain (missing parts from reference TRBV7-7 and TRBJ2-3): GAGVSQSPRYKVTKRGQDVTLRCDPISSHATLYWYQQALGQGPEFLTYFNYEAQPDKSGLPSDRFSAERPEGSISTLTIQRTEQRDSAMYRCASSLGVHADTQYFGPGTRLTVL.

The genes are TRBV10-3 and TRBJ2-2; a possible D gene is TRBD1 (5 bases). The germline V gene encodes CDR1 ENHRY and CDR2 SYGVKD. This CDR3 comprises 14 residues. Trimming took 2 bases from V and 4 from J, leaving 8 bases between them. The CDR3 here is CAISEVRGTGELFF. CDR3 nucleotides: TGTGCCATCAGTGAGGTTAGGGGCACCGGGGAGCTGTTTTTT.

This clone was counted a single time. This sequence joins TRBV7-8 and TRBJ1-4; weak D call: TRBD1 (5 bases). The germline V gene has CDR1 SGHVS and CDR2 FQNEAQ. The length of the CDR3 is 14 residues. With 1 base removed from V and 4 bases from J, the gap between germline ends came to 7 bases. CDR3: CASSLGGLNEKLFF. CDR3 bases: TGTGCCAGCAGCTTAGGGGGCCTTAATGAAAAACTGTTTTTT.

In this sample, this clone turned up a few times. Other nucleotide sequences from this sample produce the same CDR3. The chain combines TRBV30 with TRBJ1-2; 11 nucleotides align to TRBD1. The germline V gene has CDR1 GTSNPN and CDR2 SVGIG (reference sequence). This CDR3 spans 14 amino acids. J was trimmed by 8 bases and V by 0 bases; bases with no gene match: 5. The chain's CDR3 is CAWSVGQGARGYTF. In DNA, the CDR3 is TGTGCCTGGAGTGTAGGACAGGGGGCGAGGGGCTACACCTTC.

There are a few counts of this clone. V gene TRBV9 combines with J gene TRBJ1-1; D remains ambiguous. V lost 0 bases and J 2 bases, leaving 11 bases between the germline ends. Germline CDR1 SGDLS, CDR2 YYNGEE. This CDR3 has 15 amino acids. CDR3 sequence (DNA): TGTGCCAGCAGCGTAGGGGTTTACACAAACACTGAAGCTTTCTTT. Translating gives CASSVGVYTNTEAFF.

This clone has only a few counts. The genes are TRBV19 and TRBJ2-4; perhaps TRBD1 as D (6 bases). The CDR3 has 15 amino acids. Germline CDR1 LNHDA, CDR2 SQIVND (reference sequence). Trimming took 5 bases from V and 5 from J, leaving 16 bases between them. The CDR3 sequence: CASSDSTGFENIQYF. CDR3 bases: TGTGCCAGTAGTGATTCCACAGGGTTTGAAAACATTCAGTACTTC.

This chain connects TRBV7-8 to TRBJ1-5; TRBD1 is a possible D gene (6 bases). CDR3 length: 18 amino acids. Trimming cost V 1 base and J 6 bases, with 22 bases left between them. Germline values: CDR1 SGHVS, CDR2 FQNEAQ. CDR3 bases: TGTGCCAGCAGCTTAGATTACAGGGTGGTACAGGCCGGTCAGCCCCAGCATTTT. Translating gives CASSLDYRVVQAGQPQHF. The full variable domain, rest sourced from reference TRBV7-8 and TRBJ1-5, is GAGVSQSPRYKVAKRGQDVALRCDPISGHVSLFWYQQALGQGPEFLTYFQNEAQLDKSGLPSDRFFAERPEGSVSTLKIQRTQQEDSAVYLCASSLDYRVVQAGQPQHFGDGTRLSIL.

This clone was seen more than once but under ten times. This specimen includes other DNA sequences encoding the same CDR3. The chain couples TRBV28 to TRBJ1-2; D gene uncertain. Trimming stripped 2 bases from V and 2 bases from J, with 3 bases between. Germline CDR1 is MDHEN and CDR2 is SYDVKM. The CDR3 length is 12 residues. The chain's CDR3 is CASSLQNYGYTF. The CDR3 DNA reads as TGTGCCAGCAGTTTACAGAACTATGGCTACACCTTC.

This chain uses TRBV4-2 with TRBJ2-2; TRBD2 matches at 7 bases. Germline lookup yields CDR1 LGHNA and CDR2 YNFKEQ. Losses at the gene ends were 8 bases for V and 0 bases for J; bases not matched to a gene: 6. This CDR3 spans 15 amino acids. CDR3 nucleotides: TGTGCCAGCCAAGCGGGAACGTCGAACACCGGGGAGCTGTTTTTT. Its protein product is CASQAGTSNTGELFF.

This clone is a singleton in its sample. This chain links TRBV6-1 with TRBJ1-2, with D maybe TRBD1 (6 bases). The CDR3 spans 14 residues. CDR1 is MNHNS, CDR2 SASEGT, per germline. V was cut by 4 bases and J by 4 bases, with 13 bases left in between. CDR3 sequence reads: CASSAQDRIYGYTF. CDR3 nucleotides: TGTGCCAGCAGTGCCCAAGACAGGATCTATGGCTACACCTTC.